The rows below give T cell receptor beta chains drawn from one sample of a study of OX40 agonist ivuxolimab in advanced cancers. The data were produced by immunoSEQ multiplex PCR, yet TCRdb's version contains in-frame clones alone and is incomplete. The repertoire holds around 14,000 clones, with 70% as singletons. This specimen was CD4+ or CD8+ T cells sorted from blood, taken in a trial of the OX40 agonist ivuxolimab. The receptors derive from an adult with an advanced solid tumor such as melanoma, head and neck, liver or kidney cancer. The CDR3 runs from the conserved cysteine through the conserved F or W. The D gene is left open where the match is weak. Rows may omit the clone size; those that give it use once, few, many or a size class.

clone size: .; J gene: TRBJ1-2; V gene: TRBV6-5; D gene: .; CDR3 protein: CASSYSREIWIYGYTF; CDR3 DNA: TGTGCCAGCAGTTACTCTAGGGAAATTTGGATCTATGGCTACACCTTC
clone size: .; J gene: TRBJ2-7; V gene: TRBV4-1; D gene: .; CDR3 protein: CASSPQGTDYEQYF; CDR3 DNA: TGCGCCAGCAGCCCCCAGGGAACTGACTACGAGCAGTACTTC
clone size: few; J gene: TRBJ2-2; V gene: TRBV2; D gene: TRBD1; CDR3 protein: CASRGTGDRGTGELFF; CDR3 DNA: TGTGCCAGCAGGGGGACCGGGGACAGGGGGACCGGGGAGCTGTTTTTT
clone size: .; J gene: TRBJ2-3; V gene: TRBV5-1; D gene: .; CDR3 protein: CASSSRYSTDTQYF; CDR3 DNA: TGCGCCAGCAGCTCGCGATACAGCACAGATACGCAGTATTTT
clone size: .; J gene: TRBJ2-7; V gene: TRBV29-1; D gene: TRBD1; CDR3 protein: CSVEVSDRMAEQYF; CDR3 DNA: TGCAGCGTTGAAGTATCGGACAGGATGGCCGAGCAGTACTTC
clone size: once; J gene: TRBJ1-1; V gene: TRBV10-1; D gene: TRBD1; CDR3 protein: CASSRGTGIDTEAFF; CDR3 DNA: TGCGCCAGCAGTCGGGGGACAGGGATCGACACTGAAGCTTTCTTT
clone size: .; J gene: TRBJ1-1; V gene: TRBV7-8; D gene: TRBD1; CDR3 protein: CASSLGQGGAFF; CDR3 DNA: TGTGCCAGCAGCTTAGGGCAGGGGGGTGCTTTCTTT
clone size: .; J gene: TRBJ2-1; V gene: TRBV7-3; D gene: TRBD1; CDR3 protein: CASSFGQGPYNEQFF; CDR3 DNA: TGTGCCAGCAGCTTTGGACAGGGTCCCTACAATGAGCAGTTCTTC
clone size: once; J gene: TRBJ2-5; V gene: TRBV7-9; D gene: .; CDR3 protein: CASSLNREETQYF; CDR3 DNA: TGTGCCAGCAGCTTGAACAGGGAAGAGACCCAGTACTTC
clone size: once; J gene: TRBJ2-7; V gene: TRBV5-1; D gene: .; CDR3 protein: CASSPHDHEQYF; CDR3 DNA: TGCGCCAGCAGCCCACACGACCACGAGCAGTACTTC
clone size: .; J gene: TRBJ2-1; V gene: TRBV7-2; D gene: TRBD2; CDR3 protein: CASSSLGGVDEQFF; CDR3 DNA: TGTGCCAGCAGTTCCCTGGGGGGGGTCGATGAGCAGTTCTTC
clone size: .; J gene: TRBJ2-7; V gene: TRBV6-6; D gene: .; CDR3 protein: CASSLDDDYEQYF; CDR3 DNA: TGTGCCAGCAGCCTGGACGATGACTACGAGCAGTACTTC
clone size: .; J gene: TRBJ2-7; V gene: TRBV29-1; D gene: .; CDR3 protein: CSVEGPSYEQYF; CDR3 DNA: TGCAGCGTTGAAGGTCCTAGCTACGAGCAGTACTTC
clone size: .; J gene: TRBJ2-2; V gene: TRBV10-3; D gene: .; CDR3 protein: CAISESGLETGELFF; CDR3 DNA: TGTGCCATCAGTGAGTCGGGGTTGGAGACCGGGGAGCTGTTTTTT
clone size: few; J gene: TRBJ1-2; V gene: TRBV7-8; D gene: TRBD1; CDR3 protein: CASSWDRQLGYGYTF; CDR3 DNA: TGTGCCAGCAGCTGGGACAGGCAGTTGGGGTATGGCTACACCTTC
clone size: .; J gene: TRBJ2-1; V gene: TRBV6-5; D gene: TRBD2; CDR3 protein: CASSPAGDNNEQFF; CDR3 DNA: TGTGCCAGCAGTCCAGCGGGAGATAACAATGAGCAGTTCTTC
clone size: .; J gene: TRBJ1-5; V gene: TRBV9; D gene: .; CDR3 protein: CASSKGASNQPQHF; CDR3 DNA: TGTGCCAGCAGCAAAGGGGCAAGCAATCAGCCCCAGCATTTT
clone size: few; J gene: TRBJ1-2; V gene: TRBV19; D gene: .; CDR3 protein: CARRGARRAYGYTF; CDR3 DNA: TGTGCCAGGAGGGGGGCCCGGCGGGCCTATGGCTACACCTTC
clone size: .; J gene: TRBJ1-5; V gene: TRBV7-2; D gene: .; CDR3 protein: CASSFINQPQHF; CDR3 DNA: TGTGCCAGCAGCTTTATTAATCAGCCCCAGCATTTT
clone size: few; J gene: TRBJ1-2; V gene: TRBV5-4; D gene: .; CDR3 protein: CASNDLRTDGYTF; CDR3 DNA: TGTGCCAGCAACGACCTTCGCACCGATGGCTACACCTTC
clone size: .; J gene: TRBJ2-1; V gene: TRBV30; D gene: .; CDR3 protein: CAWSRTGSDEQFF; CDR3 DNA: TGTGCCTGGAGTCGAACTGGCTCTGATGAGCAGTTCTTC
clone size: medium-sized; J gene: TRBJ1-4; V gene: TRBV10-2; D gene: TRBD1; CDR3 protein: CAAGDRTNEKLFF; CDR3 DNA: TGCGCCGCCGGGGACAGAACTAATGAAAAACTGTTTTTT
clone size: many; J gene: TRBJ2-1; V gene: TRBV11-2; D gene: .; CDR3 protein: CASSLSQEQFF; CDR3 DNA: TGTGCCAGCAGCTTATCGCAGGAGCAGTTCTTC
clone size: .; J gene: TRBJ1-5; V gene: TRBV27; D gene: TRBD1; CDR3 protein: CASSLTGVDQPQHF; CDR3 DNA: TGTGCCAGCAGTCTGACAGGGGTTGATCAGCCCCAGCATTTT
clone size: .; J gene: TRBJ1-2; V gene: TRBV7-1; D gene: TRBD1; CDR3 protein: CASSWDRQLGYGYTF; CDR3 DNA: TGTGCCAGCAGCTGGGACAGGCAGTTGGGGTATGGCTACACCTTC
clone size: few; J gene: TRBJ2-1; V gene: TRBV9; D gene: .; CDR3 protein: CASSVTASSYNEQFF; CDR3 DNA: TGTGCCAGCAGCGTGACAGCGAGCTCCTACAATGAGCAGTTCTTC
clone size: .; J gene: TRBJ2-3; V gene: TRBV25-1; D gene: .; CDR3 protein: CASREARGRKRDTQYF; CDR3 DNA: TGTGCCAGCAGAGAGGCCAGGGGCAGAAAAAGAGATACGCAGTATTTT
clone size: .; J gene: TRBJ2-3; V gene: TRBV14; D gene: TRBD2; CDR3 protein: CASSPPLASGSWADTQYF; CDR3 DNA: TGTGCCAGCAGCCCCCCTTTGGCTAGCGGGAGTTGGGCAGATACGCAGTATTTT
clone size: .; J gene: TRBJ2-7; V gene: TRBV27; D gene: .; CDR3 protein: CASRDLTYEQYF; CDR3 DNA: TGTGCCAGCCGGGATCTTACCTACGAGCAGTACTTC
clone size: .; J gene: TRBJ1-4; V gene: TRBV9; D gene: .; CDR3 protein: CASSAGGVSEKLFF; CDR3 DNA: TGTGCCAGCAGCGCAGGAGGGGTTAGTGAAAAACTGTTTTTT
clone size: .; J gene: TRBJ2-7; V gene: TRBV4-1; D gene: .; CDR3 protein: CASSQERPYEQYF; CDR3 DNA: TGCGCCAGCAGCCAAGAGAGGCCGTACGAGCAGTACTTC
clone size: .; J gene: TRBJ2-1; V gene: TRBV9; D gene: TRBD2; CDR3 protein: CASSASGAQSSYNEQFF; CDR3 DNA: TGTGCCAGCAGCGCTAGCGGGGCCCAGAGCTCCTACAATGAGCAGTTCTTC
clone size: .; J gene: TRBJ2-7; V gene: TRBV25-1; D gene: .; CDR3 protein: CASSSSYEQYF; CDR3 DNA: TGTGCCAGCAGTTCTTCCTACGAGCAGTACTTC
clone size: medium-sized; J gene: TRBJ1-2; V gene: TRBV7-9; D gene: .; CDR3 protein: CASSQQGQGDYGYTF; CDR3 DNA: TGTGCCAGCAGCCAGCAGGGCCAGGGTGACTATGGCTACACCTTC
clone size: few; J gene: TRBJ2-7; V gene: TRBV20-1; D gene: .; CDR3 protein: CSARQRYEQYF; CDR3 DNA: TGCAGTGCTAGGCAGAGATACGAGCAGTACTTC
clone size: .; J gene: TRBJ1-1; V gene: TRBV28; D gene: .; CDR3 protein: CASSLMGWANTEAFF; CDR3 DNA: TGTGCCAGCAGTTTAATGGGCTGGGCTAACACTGAAGCTTTCTTT